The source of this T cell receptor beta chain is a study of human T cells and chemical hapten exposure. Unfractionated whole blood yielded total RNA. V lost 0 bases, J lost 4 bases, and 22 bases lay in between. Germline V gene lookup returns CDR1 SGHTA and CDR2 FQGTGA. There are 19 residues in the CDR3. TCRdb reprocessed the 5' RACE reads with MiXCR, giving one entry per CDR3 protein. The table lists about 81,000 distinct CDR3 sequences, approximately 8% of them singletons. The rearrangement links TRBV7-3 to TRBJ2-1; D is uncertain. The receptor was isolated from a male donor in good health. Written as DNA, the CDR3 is TGTGCCAGCAGCTTAACGGTGGGCCTAACTCCCTTTCAATACAATGAGCAGTTCTTC. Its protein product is CASSLTVGLTPFQYNEQFF.